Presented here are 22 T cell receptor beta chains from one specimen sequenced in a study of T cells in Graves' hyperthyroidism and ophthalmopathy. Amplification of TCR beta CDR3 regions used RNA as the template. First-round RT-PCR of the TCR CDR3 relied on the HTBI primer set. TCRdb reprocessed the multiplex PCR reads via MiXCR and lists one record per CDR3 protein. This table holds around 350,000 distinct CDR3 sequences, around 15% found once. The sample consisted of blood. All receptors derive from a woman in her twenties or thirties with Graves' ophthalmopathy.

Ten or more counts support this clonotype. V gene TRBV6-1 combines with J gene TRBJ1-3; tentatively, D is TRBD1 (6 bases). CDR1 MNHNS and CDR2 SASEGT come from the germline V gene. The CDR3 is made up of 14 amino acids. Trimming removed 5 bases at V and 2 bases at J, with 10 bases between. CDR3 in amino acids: CASSSRGPGNTIYF. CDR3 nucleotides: TGTGCCAGCAGTTCCAGGGGCCCTGGAAACACCATATATTTT.

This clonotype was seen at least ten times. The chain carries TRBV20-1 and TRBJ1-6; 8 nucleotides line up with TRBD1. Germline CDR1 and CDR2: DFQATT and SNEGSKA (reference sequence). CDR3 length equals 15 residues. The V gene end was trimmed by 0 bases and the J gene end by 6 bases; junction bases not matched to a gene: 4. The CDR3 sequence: CSAREWTGINSPLHF. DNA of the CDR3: TGCAGTGCTAGAGAATGGACAGGGATTAATTCACCCCTCCACTTT.

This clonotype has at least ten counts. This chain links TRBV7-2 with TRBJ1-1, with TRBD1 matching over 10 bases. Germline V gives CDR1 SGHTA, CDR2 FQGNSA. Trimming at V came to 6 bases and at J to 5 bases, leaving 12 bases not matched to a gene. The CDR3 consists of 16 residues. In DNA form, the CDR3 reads TGTGCCAGCAGACGTGGGGACAGGGGTGAGGCAACTGAAGCTTTCTTT. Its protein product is CASRRGDRGEATEAFF.

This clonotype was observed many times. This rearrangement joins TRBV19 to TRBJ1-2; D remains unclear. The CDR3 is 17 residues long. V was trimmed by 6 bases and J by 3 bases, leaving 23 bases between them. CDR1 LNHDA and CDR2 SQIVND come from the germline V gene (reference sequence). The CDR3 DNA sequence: TGTGCCAGTAGATCCGGGCGTAGGAGGGCGTTGGACTATGGCTACACCTTC. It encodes CASRSGRRRALDYGYTF.

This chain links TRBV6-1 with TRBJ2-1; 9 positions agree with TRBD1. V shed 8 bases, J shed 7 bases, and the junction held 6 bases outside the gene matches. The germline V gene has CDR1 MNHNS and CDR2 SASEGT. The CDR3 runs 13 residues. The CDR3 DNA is TGTGCCAGCGGGGACAGGGCGAGAAATGAGCAGTTCTTC. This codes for CASGDRARNEQFF.

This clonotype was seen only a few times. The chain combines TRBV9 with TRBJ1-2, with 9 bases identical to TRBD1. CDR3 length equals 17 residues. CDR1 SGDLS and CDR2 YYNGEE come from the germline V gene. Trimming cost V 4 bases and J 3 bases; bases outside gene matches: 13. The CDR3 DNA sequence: TGTGCCAGCAGCCCTGGACAGGGGCCCCCACTAGACTATGGCTACACCTTC. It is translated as CASSPGQGPPLDYGYTF.

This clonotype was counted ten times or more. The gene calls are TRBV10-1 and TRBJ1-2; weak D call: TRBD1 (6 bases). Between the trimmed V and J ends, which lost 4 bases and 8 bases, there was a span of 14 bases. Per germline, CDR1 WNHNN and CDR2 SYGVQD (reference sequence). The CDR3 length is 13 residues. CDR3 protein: CASSGPGGEGYTF. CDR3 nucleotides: TGCGCCAGCAGTGGACCTGGGGGCGAGGGCTACACCTTC.

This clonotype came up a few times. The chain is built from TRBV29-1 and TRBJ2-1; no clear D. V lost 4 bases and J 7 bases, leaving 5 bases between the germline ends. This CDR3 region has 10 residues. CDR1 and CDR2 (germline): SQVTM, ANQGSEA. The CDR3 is CSVVVNEQFF. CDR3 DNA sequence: TGCAGCGTTGTTGTGAATGAGCAGTTCTTC.

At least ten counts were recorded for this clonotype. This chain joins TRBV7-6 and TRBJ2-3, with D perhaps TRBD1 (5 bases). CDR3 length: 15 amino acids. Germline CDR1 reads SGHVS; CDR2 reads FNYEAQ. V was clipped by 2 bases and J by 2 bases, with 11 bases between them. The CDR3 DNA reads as TGTGCCAGCAGCTTACACCTTGGGGCCACAGATACGCAGTATTTT. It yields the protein CASSLHLGATDTQYF.

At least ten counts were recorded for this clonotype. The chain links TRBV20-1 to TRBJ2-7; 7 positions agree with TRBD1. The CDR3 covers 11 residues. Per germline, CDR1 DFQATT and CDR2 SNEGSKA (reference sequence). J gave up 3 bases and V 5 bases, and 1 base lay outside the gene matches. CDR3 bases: TGCAGTGCTGGGGACAGCTACGAGCAGTACTTC. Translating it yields CSAGDSYEQYF.

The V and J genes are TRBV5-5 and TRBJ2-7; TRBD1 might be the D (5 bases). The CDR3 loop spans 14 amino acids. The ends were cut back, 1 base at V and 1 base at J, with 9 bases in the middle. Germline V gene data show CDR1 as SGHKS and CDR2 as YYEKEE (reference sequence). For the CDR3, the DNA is TGTGCCAGCAGCTTGCCAGGGTATTCCTACGAGCAGTACTTC. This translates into CASSLPGYSYEQYF.

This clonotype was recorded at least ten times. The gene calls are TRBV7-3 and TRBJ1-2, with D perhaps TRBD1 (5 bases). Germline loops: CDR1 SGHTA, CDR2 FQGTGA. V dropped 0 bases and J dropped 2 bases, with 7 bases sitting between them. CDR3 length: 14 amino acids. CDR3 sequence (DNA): TGTGCCAGCAGCTTAACTCCAGGGAACTATGGCTACACCTTC. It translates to CASSLTPGNYGYTF.

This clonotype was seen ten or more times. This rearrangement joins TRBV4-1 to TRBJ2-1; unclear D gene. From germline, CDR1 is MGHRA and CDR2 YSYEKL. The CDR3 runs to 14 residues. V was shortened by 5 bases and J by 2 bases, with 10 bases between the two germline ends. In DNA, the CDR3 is TGCGCCAGCAGCGAGACTGACACCTACAATGAGCAGTTCTTC. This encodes CASSETDTYNEQFF.

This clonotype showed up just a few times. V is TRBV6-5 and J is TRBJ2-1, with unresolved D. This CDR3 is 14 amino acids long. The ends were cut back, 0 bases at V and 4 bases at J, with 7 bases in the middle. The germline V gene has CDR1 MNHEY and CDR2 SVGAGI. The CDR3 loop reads CASSYSPVYNEQFF. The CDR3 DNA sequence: TGTGCCAGCAGTTACTCTCCTGTATACAATGAGCAGTTCTTC.

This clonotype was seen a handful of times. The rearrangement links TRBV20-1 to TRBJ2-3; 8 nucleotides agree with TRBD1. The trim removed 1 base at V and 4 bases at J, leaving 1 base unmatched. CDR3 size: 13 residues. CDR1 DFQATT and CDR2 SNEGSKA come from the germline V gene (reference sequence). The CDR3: CSARGTGPDTQYF. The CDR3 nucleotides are TGCAGTGCTAGAGGGACAGGGCCAGATACGCAGTATTTT.

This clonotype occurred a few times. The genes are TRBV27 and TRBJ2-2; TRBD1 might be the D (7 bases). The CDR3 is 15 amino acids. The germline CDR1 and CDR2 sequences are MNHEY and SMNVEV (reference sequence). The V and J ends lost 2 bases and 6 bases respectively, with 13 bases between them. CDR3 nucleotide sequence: TGTGCCAGCAGTTTAAGGACAGGAGGGGCCGGGGAGCTGTTTTTT. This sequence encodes CASSLRTGGAGELFF.

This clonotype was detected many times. As DNA, the CDR3 is TGCAGCGTTTATACCGGGACGACGAACACTGAAGCTTTCTTT. As protein: CSVYTGTTNTEAFF. V is TRBV29-1 and J is TRBJ1-1, with D perhaps matching TRBD1 (5 bases). In germline, CDR1 is SQVTM, CDR2 ANQGSEA. The V and J ends lost 5 bases and 1 base respectively, with 14 bases between them. CDR3 size: 14 residues.

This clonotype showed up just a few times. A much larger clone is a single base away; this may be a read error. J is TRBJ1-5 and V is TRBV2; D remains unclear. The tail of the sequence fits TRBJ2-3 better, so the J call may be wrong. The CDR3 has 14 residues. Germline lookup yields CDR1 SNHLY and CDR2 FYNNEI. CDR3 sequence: CASSRGYSNQPQYF. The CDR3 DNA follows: TGTGCCAGCAGTCGAGGATATAGCAATCAGCCCCAGTATTTT.

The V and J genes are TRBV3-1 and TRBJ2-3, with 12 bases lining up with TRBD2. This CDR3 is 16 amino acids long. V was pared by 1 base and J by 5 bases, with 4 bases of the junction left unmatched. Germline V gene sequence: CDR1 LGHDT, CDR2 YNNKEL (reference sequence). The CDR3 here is CASSQASGGAGDTQYF. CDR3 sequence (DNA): TGTGCCAGCAGCCAAGCTAGCGGGGGGGCTGGAGATACGCAGTATTTT.

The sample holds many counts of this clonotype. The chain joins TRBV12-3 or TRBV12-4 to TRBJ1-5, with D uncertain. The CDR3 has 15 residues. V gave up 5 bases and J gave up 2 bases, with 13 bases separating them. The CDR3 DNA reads TGTGCCAGCAGTCCCGGGTGGGCCGGCAATCAGCCCCAGCATTTT. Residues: CASSPGWAGNQPQHF.

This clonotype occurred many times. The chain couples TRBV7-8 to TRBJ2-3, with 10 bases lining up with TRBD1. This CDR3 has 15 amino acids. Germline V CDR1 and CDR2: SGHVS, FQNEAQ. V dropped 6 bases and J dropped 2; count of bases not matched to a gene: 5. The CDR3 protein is CASSKGTGDTDTQYF. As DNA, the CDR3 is TGTGCCAGCAGTAAAGGGACAGGGGACACAGATACGCAGTATTTT.

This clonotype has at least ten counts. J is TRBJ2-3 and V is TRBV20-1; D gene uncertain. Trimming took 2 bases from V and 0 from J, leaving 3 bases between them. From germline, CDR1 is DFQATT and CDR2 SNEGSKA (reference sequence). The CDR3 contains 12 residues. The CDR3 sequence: CSARSSTDTQYF. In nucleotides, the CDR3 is TGCAGTGCTAGATCCAGCACAGATACGCAGTATTTT.